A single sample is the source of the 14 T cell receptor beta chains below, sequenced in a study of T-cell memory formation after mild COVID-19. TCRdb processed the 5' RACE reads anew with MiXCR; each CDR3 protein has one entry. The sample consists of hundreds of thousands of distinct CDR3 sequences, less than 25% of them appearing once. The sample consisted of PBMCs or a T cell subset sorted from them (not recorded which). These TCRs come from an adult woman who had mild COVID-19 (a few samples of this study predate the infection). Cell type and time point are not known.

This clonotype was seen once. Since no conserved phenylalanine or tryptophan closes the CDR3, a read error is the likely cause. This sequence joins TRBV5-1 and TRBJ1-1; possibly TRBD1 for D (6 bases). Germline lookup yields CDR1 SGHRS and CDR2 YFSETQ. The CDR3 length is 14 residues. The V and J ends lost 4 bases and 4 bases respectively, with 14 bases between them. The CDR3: CASSQGSPSTEAFC. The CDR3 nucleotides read TGCGCCAGCAGCCAGGGGTCGCCGAGCACTGAAGCTTTCTGT.

The CDR3 DNA reads TGTGCCAGCAGCTTGACTAGCGGGAGCTATGAGCAGTTCTTC. Translation gives CASSLTSGSYEQFF. This chain connects TRBV5-6 to TRBJ2-1; 11 bases agree with TRBD2. The germline gives CDR1 SGHDT, CDR2 YYEEEE. The CDR3 runs to 14 residues. The V and J ends lost 1 base and 8 bases, in that order; junction bases with no gene match: 2.

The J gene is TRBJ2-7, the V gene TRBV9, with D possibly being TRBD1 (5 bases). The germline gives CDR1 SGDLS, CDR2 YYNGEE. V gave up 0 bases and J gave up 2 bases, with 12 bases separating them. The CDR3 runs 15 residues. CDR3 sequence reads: CASSVAWGAAYEQYF. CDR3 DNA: TGTGCCAGCAGCGTAGCTTGGGGCGCAGCCTACGAGCAGTACTTC. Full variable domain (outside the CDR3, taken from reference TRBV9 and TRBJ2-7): DSGVTQTPKHLITATGQRVTLRCSPRSGDLSVYWYQQSLDQGLQFLIQYYNGEERAKGNILERFSAQQFPDLHSELNLSSLELGDSALYFCASSVAWGAAYEQYFGPGTRLTVT.

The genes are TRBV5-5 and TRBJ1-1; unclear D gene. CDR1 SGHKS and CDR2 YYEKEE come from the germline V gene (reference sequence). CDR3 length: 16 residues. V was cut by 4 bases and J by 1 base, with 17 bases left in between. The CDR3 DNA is TGTGCCAGCAGCGCGAGGGCTAATCCCCAGAACACTGAAGCTTTCTTT. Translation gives CASSARANPQNTEAFF. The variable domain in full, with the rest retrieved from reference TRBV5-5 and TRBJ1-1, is DAGVTQSPTHLIKTRGQQVTLRCSPISGHKSVSWYQQVLGQGPQFIFQYYEKEERGRGNFPDRFSARQFPNYSSELNVNALLLGDSALYLCASSARANPQNTEAFFGQGTRLTVV.

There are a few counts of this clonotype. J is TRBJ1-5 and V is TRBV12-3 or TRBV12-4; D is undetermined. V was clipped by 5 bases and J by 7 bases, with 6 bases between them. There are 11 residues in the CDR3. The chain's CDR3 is CASSPCQPQHF. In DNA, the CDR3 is TGTGCCAGCAGTCCATGCCAGCCCCAGCATTTT.

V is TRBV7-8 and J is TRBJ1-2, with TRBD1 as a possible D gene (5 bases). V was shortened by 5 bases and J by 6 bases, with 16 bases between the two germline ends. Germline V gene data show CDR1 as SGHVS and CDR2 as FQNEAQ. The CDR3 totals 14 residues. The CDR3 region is CASSGGTPLHGYTF. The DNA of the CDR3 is TGTGCCAGCAGCGGCGGGACGCCACTTCATGGCTACACCTTC. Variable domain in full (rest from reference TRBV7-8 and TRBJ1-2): GAGVSQSPRYKVAKRGQDVALRCDPISGHVSLFWYQQALGQGPEFLTYFQNEAQLDKSGLPSDRFFAERPEGSVSTLKIQRTQQEDSAVYLCASSGGTPLHGYTFGSGTRLTVV.

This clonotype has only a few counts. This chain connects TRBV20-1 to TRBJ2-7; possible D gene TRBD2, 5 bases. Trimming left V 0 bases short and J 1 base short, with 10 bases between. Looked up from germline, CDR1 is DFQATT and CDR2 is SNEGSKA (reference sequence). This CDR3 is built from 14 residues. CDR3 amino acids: CSARDPEVSYEQYF. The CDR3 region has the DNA TGCAGTGCTAGAGATCCGGAGGTTTCCTACGAGCAGTACTTC.

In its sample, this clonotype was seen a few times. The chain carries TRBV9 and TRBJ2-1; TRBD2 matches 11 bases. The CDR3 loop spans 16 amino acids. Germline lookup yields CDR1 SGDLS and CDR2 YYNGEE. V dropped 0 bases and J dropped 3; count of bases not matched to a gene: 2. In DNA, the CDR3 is TGTGCCAGCAGCGTAGGACTAGCGGGGATCTACAATGAGCAGTTCTTC. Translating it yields CASSVGLAGIYNEQFF.

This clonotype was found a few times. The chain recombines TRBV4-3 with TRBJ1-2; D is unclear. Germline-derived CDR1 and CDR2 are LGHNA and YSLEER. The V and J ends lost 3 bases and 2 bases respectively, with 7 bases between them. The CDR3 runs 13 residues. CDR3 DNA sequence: TGCGCCAGCAGCCAGAACTGGAACTATGGCTACACCTTC. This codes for CASSQNWNYGYTF.

The CDR3 here is CAWREGGGFGANVLTF. The CDR3 DNA reads as TGTGCCTGGAGAGAGGGCGGGGGCTTTGGGGCCAACGTCCTGACTTTC. This chain joins TRBV30 and TRBJ2-6; D might be TRBD2 (7 bases). CDR3 size: 16 residues. Per germline, CDR1 GTSNPN and CDR2 SVGIG (reference sequence). Trimming left V 3 bases short and J 3 bases short, with 15 bases between.

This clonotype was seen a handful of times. CDR3 bases: TGTGCCAGCAGTTGGGACAGGGACAATGAGCAGTTCTTC. This encodes CASSWDRDNEQFF. The chain recombines TRBV28 with TRBJ2-1; 9 bases are a match to TRBD1. J lost 5 bases, V lost 4 bases, and 0 bases had no gene match. CDR3 length equals 13 residues. Germline loops: CDR1 MDHEN, CDR2 SYDVKM.

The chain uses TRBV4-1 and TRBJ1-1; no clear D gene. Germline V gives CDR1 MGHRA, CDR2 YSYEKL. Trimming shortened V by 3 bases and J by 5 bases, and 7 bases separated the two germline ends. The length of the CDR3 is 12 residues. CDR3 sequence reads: CASSQVGTEAFF. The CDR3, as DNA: TGCGCCAGCAGCCAGGTGGGAACTGAAGCTTTCTTT.

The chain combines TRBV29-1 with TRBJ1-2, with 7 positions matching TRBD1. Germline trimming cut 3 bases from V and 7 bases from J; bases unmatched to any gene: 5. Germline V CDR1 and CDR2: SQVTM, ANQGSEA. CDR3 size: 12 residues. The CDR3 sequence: CSVDDREGGYTF. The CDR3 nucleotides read TGCAGCGTTGATGACAGGGAAGGTGGCTACACCTTC.

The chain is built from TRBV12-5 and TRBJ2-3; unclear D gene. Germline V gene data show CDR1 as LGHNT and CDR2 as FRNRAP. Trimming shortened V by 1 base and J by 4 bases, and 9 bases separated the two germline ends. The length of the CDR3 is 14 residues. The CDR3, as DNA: TGTGCTAGTGGTTTGGAAACGGCCTCAGATACGCAGTATTTT. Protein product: CASGLETASDTQYF.